This T cell receptor (beta chain) is drawn from a study of long-term antiretroviral therapy in people with HIV. At survey level, the immunoSEQ assay was run in its v3.0 version. Only in-frame clones appear in the TCRdb table, and some are missing; sequencing was by immunoSEQ multiplex PCR. The sample carries about 27,000 clones, around 80% recorded once. Findings and caveats of the study: ART preceded a rise in diversity that nonetheless stayed lower than in transplant donor controls. Repertoires with HIV possessed tighter CDR3 length spans than those of controls.

A word on this clone: Its antigen remains unidentified.

A minimum of one pre-ART and two post-ART PBMC samples existed for each donor. The CDR3 length is 16 residues. Germline V CDR1 and CDR2: KGHSH, LQKENI. J gave up 7 bases and V 2 bases, and 8 bases lay outside the gene matches. This sequence joins TRBV18 and TRBJ2-1; 10 bases line up with TRBD2. Here the sequenced sample was unsorted PBMCs, taken 3 years after starting antiretroviral therapy. The clonotype was recovered from a man aged 35 to 55 with HIV. As DNA, the CDR3 is TGTGCCAGCTCACCATCTCGCAGCGGGGGGGCGAATGAGCAGTTCTTC. It encodes CASSPSRSGGANEQFF.